This TCR beta chain is from a study of shared clonotypes between healthy human individuals. About the research overall: Donors were two women and three men aged 18 to 49. Study-level results: Four donors held roughly 5% of naive CD4 clonotypes in common. Expectations were that clonotype sharing among donors would be affected by sequencing depth. Donor scarcity curtailed the genetic and exposure-history diversity represented herein.

With respect to this clone: Antigen specificity is unknown.

V was pared by 2 bases and J by 4 bases, with 9 bases between. CDR3 length: 14 amino acids. Per the germline V gene, CDR1 is MGHRA and CDR2 is YSYEKL. Libraries were prepared by immunoSEQ multiplex PCR; TCRdb keeps only in-frame clonotypes and omits some of them. Of nearly 600,000 clones listed, roughly 96% are singletons. The naive CD8 fraction comprised CD45RO-negative cells positively selected for CCR7 and excluded terminally differentiated effector memory CD45RA+ cells. This clonotype originated in a woman aged 25 to 39 in good health. The sample taken for sequencing was naive CD8+ T cells sorted from blood. This chain connects TRBV4-1 to TRBJ2-1; unclear D gene. CDR3 DNA: TGCGCCAGCAGCCAAACCTCTAGGTACAATGAGCAGTTCTTC. Translating gives CASSQTSRYNEQFF.